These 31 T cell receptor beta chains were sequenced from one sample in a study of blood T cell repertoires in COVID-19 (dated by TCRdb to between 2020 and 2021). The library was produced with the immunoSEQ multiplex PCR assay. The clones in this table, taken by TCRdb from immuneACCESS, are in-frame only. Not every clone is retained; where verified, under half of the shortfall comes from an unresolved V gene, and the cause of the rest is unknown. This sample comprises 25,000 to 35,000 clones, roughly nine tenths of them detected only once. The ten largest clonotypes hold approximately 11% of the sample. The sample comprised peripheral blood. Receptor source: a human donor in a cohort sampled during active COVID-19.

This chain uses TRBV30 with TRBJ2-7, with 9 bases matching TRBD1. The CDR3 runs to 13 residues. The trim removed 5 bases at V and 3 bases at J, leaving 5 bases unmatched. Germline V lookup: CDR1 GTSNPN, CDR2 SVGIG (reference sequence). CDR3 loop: CAWAGTGLYEQYF. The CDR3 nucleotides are TGTGCCTGGGCCGGGACAGGGCTCTACGAGCAGTACTTC.

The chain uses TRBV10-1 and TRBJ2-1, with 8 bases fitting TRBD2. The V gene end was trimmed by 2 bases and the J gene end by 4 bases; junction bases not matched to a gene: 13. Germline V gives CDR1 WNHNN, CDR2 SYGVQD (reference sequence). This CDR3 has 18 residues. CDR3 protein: CASSEQGLDGGGYNEQFF. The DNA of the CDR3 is TGCGCCAGCAGTGAGCAGGGACTAGATGGTGGAGGATACAATGAGCAGTTCTTC.

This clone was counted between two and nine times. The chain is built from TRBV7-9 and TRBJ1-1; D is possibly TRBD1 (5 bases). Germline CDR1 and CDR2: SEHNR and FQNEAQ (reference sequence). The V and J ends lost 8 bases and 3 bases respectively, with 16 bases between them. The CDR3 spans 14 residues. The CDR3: CASRRGGRDTEAFF. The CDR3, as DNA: TGTGCCAGCCGGCGGGGGGGTAGAGACACTGAAGCTTTCTTT.

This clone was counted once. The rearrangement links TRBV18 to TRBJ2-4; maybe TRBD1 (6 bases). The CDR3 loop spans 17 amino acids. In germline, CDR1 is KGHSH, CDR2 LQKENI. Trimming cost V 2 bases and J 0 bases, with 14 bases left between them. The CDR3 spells CASSPFGRGLAKNIQYF. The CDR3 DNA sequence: TGTGCCAGCTCACCATTCGGCAGGGGATTAGCCAAAAACATTCAGTACTTC.

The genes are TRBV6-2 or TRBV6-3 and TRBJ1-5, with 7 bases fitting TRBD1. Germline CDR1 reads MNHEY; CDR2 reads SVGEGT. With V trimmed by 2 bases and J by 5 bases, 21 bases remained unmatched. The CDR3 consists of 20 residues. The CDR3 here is CASSYSSGTESFREDQPQHF. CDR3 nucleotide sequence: TGTGCCAGCAGTTACAGTTCCGGGACAGAAAGTTTCAGGGAAGATCAGCCCCAGCATTTT.

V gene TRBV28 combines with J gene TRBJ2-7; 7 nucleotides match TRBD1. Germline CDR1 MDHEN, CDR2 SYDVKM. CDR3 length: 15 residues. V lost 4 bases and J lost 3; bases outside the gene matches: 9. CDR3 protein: CASSSPLRTGYEQYF. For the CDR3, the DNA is TGTGCCAGCAGTTCCCCCCTCCGGACAGGCTACGAGCAGTACTTC.

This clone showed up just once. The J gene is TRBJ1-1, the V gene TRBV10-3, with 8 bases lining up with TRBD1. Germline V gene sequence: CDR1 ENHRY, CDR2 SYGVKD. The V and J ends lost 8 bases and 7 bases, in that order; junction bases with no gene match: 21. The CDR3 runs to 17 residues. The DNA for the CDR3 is TGTGCCATCGCTCGGCCAGGGGGCCTCCTCTCCCTAGGTGAAGCTTTCTTT. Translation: CAIARPGGLLSLGEAFF.

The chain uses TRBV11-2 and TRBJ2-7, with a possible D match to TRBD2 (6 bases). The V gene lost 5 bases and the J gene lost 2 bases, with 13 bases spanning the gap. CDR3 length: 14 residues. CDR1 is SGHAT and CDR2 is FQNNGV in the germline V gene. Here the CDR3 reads CASSHGTVPYEQYF. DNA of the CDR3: TGTGCCAGCAGCCACGGGACTGTACCCTACGAGCAGTACTTC.

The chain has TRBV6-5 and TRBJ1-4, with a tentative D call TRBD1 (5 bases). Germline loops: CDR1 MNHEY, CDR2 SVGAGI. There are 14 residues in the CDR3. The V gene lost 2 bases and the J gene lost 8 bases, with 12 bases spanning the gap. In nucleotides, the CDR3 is TGTGCCAGCAGTTACGGGCAGGGTAGAGAAAAACTGTTTTTT. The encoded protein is CASSYGQGREKLFF.

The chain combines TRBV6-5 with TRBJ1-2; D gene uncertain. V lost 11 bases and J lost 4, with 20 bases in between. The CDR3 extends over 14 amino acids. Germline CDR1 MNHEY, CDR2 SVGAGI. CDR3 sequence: CAGTKTPLAYGYTF. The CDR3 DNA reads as TGTGCCGGAACAAAGACACCGCTTGCCTATGGCTACACCTTC.

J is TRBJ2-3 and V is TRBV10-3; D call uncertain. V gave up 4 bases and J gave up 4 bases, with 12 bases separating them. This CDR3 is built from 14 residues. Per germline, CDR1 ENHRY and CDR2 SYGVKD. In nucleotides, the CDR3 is TGTGCCATCAGTGTTAAGTCAAAGCCAGATACGCAGTATTTT. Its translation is CAISVKSKPDTQYF.

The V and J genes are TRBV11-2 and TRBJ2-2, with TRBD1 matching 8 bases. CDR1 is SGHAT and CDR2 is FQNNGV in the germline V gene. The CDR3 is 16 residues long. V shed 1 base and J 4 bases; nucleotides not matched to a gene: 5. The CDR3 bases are TGTGCCAGCAGCTTAGTACCAGGGGGCTTCACCGGGGAGCTGTTTTTT. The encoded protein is CASSLVPGGFTGELFF.

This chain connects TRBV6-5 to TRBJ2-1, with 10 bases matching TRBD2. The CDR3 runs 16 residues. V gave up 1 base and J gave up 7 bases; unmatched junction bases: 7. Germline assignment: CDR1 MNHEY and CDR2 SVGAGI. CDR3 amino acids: CASSYLASGSRNEQFF. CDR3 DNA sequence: TGTGCCAGCAGTTACTTGGCTAGCGGGAGTAGGAATGAGCAGTTCTTC.

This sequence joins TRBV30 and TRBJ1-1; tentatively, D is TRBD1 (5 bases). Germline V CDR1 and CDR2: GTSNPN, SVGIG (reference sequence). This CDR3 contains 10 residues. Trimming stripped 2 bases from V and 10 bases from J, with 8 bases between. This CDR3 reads CAWSPGGAFF. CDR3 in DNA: TGTGCCTGGAGTCCCGGGGGAGCTTTCTTT.

In DNA form, the CDR3 reads TGTGCCAGCAGCGCGGGACTAGCGGGAATCGCGAACACCGGGGAGCTGTTTTTT. Translated: CASSAGLAGIANTGELFF. The chain recombines TRBV5-6 with TRBJ2-2; 13 bases match TRBD2. CDR1 and CDR2 (germline): SGHDT, YYEEEE. Unmatched junction bases numbered 6, after V lost 4 bases and J lost 0 bases. The CDR3 length is 18 residues.

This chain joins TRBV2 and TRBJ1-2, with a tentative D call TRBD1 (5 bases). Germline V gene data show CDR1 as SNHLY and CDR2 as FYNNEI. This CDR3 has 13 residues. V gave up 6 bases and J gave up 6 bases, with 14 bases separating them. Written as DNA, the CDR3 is TGTGCCAGCAGCGCCGAAAGGGGCGATGGCTACACCTTC. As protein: CASSAERGDGYTF.

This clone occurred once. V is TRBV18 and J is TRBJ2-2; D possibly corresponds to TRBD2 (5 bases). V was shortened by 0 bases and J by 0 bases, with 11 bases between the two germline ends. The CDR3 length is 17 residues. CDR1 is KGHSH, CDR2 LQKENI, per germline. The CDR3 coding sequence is TGTGCCAGCTCACCACCGTGGGAGACGGCGAACACCGGGGAGCTGTTTTTT. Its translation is CASSPPWETANTGELFF.

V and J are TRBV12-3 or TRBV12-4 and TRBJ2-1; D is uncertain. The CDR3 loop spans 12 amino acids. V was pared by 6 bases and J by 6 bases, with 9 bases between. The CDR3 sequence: CASSPDSNEQFF. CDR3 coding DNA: TGTGCCAGCAGCCCCGACTCCAATGAGCAGTTCTTC.

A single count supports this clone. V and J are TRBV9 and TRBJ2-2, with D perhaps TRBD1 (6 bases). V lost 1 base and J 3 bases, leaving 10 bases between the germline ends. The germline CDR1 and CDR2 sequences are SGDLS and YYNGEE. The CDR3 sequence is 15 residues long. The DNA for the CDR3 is TGTGCCAGCAGCGTAAGGGACACCTACACCGGGGAGCTGTTTTTT. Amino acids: CASSVRDTYTGELFF.

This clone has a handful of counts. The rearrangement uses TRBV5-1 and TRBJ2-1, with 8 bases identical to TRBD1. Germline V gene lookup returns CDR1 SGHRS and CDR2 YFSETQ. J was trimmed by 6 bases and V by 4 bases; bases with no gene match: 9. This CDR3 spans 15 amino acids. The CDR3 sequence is CASSRGSTGGNEQFF. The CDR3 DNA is TGCGCCAGCAGCCGGGGGTCAACAGGGGGCAATGAGCAGTTCTTC.

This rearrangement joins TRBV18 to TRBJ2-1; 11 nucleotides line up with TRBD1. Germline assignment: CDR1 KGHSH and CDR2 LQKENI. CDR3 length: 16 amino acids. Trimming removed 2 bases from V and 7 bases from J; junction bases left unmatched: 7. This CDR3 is CASSPSGQGARNEQFF. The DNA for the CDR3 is TGTGCCAGCTCACCATCAGGACAGGGGGCAAGGAATGAGCAGTTCTTC. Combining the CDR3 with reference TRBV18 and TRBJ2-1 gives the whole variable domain NAGVMQNPRHLVRRRGQEARLRCSPMKGHSHVYWYRQLPEEGLKFMVYLQKENIIDESGMPKERFSAEFPKEGPSILRIQQVVRGDSAAYFCASSPSGQGARNEQFFGPGTRLTVL.

The CDR3, as DNA: TGTGCCAGCAGTCGCCCAGGGGGCGCCGAGACCCAGTACTTC. As protein: CASSRPGGAETQYF. The chain recombines TRBV13 with TRBJ2-5; TRBD1 matches 8 bases. The CDR3 runs to 14 residues. CDR1 is PRHDT and CDR2 is FYEKMQ in the germline V gene (reference sequence). The V gene end was trimmed by 6 bases and the J gene end by 5 bases; junction bases not matched to a gene: 8.

CDR3 region: CAGGGAQPTDTQYF. The DNA of the CDR3 is TGTGCCGGGGGAGGGGCCCAGCCCACAGATACGCAGTATTTT. This chain joins TRBV27 and TRBJ2-3, with 7 bases fitting TRBD2. The CDR3 consists of 14 residues. The V gene's germline CDR1 is MNHEY and CDR2 SMNVEV (reference sequence). V dropped 11 bases and J dropped 2; count of bases not matched to a gene: 10.

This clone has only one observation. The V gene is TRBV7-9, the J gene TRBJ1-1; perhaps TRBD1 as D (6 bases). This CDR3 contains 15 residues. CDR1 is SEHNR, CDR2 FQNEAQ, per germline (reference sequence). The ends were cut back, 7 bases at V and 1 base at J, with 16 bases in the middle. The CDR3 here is CASTLGGGRNTEAFF. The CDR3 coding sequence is TGTGCCAGCACCCTAGGGGGGGGACGGAACACTGAAGCTTTCTTT.

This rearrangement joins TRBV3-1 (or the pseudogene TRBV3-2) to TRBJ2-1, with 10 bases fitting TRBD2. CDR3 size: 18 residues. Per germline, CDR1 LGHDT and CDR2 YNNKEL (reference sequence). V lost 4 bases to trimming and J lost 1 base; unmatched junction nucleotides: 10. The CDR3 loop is CASSLGPGLAMSYNEQFF. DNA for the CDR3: TGTGCCAGCAGCCTCGGCCCGGGACTAGCGATGTCCTACAATGAGCAGTTCTTC.

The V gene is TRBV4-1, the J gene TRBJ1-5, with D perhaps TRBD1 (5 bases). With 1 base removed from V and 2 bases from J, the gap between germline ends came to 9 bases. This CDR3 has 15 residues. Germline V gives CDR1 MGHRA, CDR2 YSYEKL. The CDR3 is CASSQAGVGNQPQHF. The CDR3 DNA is TGCGCCAGCAGCCAAGCGGGGGTTGGCAATCAGCCCCAGCATTTT.

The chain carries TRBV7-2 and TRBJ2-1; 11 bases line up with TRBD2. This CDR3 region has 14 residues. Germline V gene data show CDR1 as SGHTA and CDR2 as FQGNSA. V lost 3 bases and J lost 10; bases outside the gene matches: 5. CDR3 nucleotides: TGTGCCAGCAGCTTGGAGGGACTAGCGGACGAGCAGTTCTTC. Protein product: CASSLEGLADEQFF. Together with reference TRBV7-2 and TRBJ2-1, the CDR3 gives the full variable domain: GAGVSQSPSNKVTEKGKDVELRCDPISGHTALYWYRQSLGQGLEFLIYFQGNSAPDKSGLPSDRFSAERTGGSVSTLTIQRTQQEDSAVYLCASSLEGLADEQFFGPGTRLTVL.

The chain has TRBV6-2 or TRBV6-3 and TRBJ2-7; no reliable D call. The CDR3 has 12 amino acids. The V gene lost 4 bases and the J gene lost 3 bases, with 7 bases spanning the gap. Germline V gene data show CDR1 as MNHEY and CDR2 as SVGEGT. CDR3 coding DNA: TGTGCCAGCAGTTCCCCGGGCTACGAGCAGTACTTC. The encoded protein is CASSSPGYEQYF.

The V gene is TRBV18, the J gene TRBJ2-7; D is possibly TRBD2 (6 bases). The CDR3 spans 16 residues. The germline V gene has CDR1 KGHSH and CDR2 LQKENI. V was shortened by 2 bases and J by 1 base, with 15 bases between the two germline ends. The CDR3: CASSPNGGVRSYEQYF. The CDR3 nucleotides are TGTGCCAGCTCACCAAACGGAGGGGTTAGGTCCTACGAGCAGTACTTC.

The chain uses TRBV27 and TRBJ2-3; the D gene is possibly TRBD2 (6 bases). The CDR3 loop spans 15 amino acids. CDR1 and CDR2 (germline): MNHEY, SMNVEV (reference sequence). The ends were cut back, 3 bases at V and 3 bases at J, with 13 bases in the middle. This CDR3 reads CASSFLGGITDTQYF. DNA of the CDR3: TGTGCCAGCAGTTTTTTGGGGGGAATAACAGATACGCAGTATTTT.

The chain's CDR3 is CASSLAPSGGSYEQYF. CDR3 nucleotide sequence: TGTGCCAGCAGCTTAGCGCCTAGCGGGGGATCCTACGAGCAGTACTTC. The rearrangement joins TRBV7-6 to TRBJ2-7; 10 positions match TRBD2. Germline V CDR1 and CDR2: SGHVS, FNYEAQ. The CDR3 consists of 16 residues. The J segment lost 1 base and the V segment lost 0 bases, leaving 3 bases of the junction unmatched.